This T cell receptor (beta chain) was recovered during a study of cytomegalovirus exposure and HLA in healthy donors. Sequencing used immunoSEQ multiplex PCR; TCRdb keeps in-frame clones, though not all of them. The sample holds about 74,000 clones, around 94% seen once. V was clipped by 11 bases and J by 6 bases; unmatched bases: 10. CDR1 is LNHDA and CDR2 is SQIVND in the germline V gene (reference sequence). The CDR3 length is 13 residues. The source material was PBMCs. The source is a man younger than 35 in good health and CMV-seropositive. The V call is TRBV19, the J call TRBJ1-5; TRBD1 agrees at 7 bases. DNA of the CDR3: TGTGCCTCCGACAGGGCGTGGGGTCAGCCCCAGCATTTT. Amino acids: CASDRAWGQPQHF. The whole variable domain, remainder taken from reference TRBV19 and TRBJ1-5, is DGGITQSPKYLFRKEGQNVTLSCEQNLNHDAMYWYRQDPGQGLRLIYYSQIVNDFQKGDIAEGYSVSREKKESFPLTVTSAQKNPTAFYLCASDRAWGQPQHFGDGTRLSIL.